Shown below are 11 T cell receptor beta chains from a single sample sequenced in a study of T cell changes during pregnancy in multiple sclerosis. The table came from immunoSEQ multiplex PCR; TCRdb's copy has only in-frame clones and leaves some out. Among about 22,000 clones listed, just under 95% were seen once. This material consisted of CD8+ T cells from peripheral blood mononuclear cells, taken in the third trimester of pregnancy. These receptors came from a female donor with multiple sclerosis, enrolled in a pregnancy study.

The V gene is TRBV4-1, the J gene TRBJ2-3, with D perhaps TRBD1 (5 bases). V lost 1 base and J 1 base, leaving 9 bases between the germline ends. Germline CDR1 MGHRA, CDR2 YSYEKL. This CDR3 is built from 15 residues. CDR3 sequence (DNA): TGCGCCAGCAGCCAAGGAGTAGGGGGCACAGATACGCAGTATTTT. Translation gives CASSQGVGGTDTQYF.

CDR3 loop: CSVEEIAGGNTGELFF. In DNA, the CDR3 is TGCAGCGTTGAAGAGATAGCAGGGGGCAACACCGGGGAGCTGTTTTTT. The V gene is TRBV29-1, the J gene TRBJ2-2; 8 bases match TRBD1. CDR1 is SQVTM and CDR2 is ANQGSEA in the germline V gene. This CDR3 spans 16 amino acids. V lost 0 bases, J lost 2 bases, and 5 bases stayed unmatched.

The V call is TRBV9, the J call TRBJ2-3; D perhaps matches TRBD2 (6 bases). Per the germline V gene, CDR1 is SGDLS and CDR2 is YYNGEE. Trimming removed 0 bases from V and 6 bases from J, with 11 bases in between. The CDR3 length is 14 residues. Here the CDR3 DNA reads TGTGCCAGCAGCGTAGGACTAGTTGCGGATACGCAGTATTTT. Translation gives CASSVGLVADTQYF.

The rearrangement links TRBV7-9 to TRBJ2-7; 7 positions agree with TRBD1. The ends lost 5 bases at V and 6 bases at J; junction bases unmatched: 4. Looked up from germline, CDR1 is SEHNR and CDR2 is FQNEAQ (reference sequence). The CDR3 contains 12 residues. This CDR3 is CASSATGSEQYF. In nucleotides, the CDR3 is TGTGCCAGCAGCGCGACAGGGAGCGAGCAGTACTTC.

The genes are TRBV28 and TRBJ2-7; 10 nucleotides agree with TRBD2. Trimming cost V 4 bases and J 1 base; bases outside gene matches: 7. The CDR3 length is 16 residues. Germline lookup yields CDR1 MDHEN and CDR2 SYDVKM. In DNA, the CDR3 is TGTGCCAGCAGTTCCGACAGCGGGAGGGAGTCCTACGAGCAGTACTTC. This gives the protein CASSSDSGRESYEQYF.

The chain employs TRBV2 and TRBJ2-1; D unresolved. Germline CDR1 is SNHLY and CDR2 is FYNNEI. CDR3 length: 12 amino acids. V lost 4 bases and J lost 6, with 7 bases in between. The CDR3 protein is CASSAVSNEQFF. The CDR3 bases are TGTGCCAGCAGTGCGGTTTCCAATGAGCAGTTCTTC.

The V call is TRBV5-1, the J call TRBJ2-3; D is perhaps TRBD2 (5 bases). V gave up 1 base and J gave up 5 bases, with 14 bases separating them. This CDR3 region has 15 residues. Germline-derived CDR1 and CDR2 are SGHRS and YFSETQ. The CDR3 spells CASSLRGTTGDTQYF. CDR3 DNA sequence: TGCGCCAGCAGCTTGCGGGGTACCACGGGAGATACGCAGTATTTT.

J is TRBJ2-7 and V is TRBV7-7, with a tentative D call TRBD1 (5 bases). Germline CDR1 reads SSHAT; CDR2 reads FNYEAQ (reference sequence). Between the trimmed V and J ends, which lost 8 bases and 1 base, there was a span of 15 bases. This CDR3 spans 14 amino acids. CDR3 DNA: TGTGCCAGCTTTGCCGGAAAGGGGTCCTACGAGCAGTACTTC. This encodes CASFAGKGSYEQYF.

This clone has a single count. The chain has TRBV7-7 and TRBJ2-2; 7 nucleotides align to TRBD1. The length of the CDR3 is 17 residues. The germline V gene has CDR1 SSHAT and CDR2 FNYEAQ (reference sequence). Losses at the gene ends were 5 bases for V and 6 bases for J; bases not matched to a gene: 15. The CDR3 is CASSPKTGTVFPGELFF. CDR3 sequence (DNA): TGTGCCAGCAGCCCTAAAACCGGGACAGTATTCCCCGGGGAGCTGTTTTTT.

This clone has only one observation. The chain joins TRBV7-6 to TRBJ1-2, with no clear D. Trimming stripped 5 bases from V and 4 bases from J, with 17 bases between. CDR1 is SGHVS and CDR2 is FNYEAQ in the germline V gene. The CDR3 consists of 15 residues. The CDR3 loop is CASSQTEGGSYGYTF. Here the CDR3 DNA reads TGTGCCAGCAGCCAAACGGAGGGTGGAAGCTATGGCTACACCTTC.

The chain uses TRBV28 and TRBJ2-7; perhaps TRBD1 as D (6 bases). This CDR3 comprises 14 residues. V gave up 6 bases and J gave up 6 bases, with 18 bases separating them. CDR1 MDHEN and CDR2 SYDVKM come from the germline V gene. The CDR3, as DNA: TGTGCCAGCAGCCCAGGGCAGGGGTACATCGAGCAGTACTTC. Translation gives CASSPGQGYIEQYF. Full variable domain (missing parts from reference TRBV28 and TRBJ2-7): DVKVTQSSRYLVKRTGEKVFLECVQDMDHENMFWYRQDPGLGLRLIYFSYDVKMKEKGDIPEGYSVSREKKERFSLILESASTNQTSMYLCASSPGQGYIEQYFGPGTRLTVT.